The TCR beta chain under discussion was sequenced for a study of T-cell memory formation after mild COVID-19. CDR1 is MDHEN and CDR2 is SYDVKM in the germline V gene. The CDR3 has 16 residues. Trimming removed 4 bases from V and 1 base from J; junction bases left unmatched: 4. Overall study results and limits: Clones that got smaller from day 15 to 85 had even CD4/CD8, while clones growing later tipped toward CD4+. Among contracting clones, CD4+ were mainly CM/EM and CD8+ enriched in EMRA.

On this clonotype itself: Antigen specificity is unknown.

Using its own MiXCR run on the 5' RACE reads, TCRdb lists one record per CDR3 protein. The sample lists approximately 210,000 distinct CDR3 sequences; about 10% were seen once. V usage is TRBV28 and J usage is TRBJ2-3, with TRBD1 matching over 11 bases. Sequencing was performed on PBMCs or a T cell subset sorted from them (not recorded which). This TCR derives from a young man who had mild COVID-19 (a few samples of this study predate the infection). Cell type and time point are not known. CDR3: CASSSPGQGGTDTQYF. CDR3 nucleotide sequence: TGTGCCAGCAGTTCACCGGGACAGGGGGGCACAGATACGCAGTATTTT.